The 23 T cell receptor beta chains listed next were all sequenced from one sample in a study of cytomegalovirus exposure and HLA in healthy donors. The PCR used 60 Vbeta and 13 Jbeta primers. The data were produced by immunoSEQ multiplex PCR, yet TCRdb's version contains in-frame clones alone and is incomplete. The sample lists 90,000 to 120,000 clones; around 82% were seen once. Sequencing was done on a sample of PBMCs. The source of these receptors is a woman in her 50s in good health and CMV-seropositive.

The chain joins TRBV30 to TRBJ2-5, with 9 bases identical to TRBD1. This CDR3 contains 14 residues. Germline CDR1 and CDR2: GTSNPN and SVGIG (reference sequence). The V segment lost 5 bases and the J segment 3 bases; nucleotides outside the gene matches: 7. CDR3 coding DNA: TGTGCCTGGTCCCGAGGGACAGGGAAAGAGACCCAGTACTTC. Amino acids: CAWSRGTGKETQYF.

The chain couples TRBV30 to TRBJ1-5; TRBD1 matches at 9 bases. The V gene's germline CDR1 is GTSNPN and CDR2 SVGIG (reference sequence). V shed 5 bases, J shed 7 bases, and the junction held 6 bases outside the gene matches. The CDR3 runs to 13 residues. The CDR3 coding sequence is TGTGCCTGGGGGACAGGGTACCAACAGCCCCAGCATTTT. Translating gives CAWGTGYQQPQHF.

CDR3: CSSDSSYNEQFF. The CDR3 DNA reads TGCAGCTCGGACAGTTCCTACAATGAGCAGTTCTTC. The rearrangement uses TRBV29-1 and TRBJ2-1; maybe TRBD1 (6 bases). Germline V gene data show CDR1 as SQVTM and CDR2 as ANQGSEA. V lost 8 bases and J lost 1, with 9 bases in between. This CDR3 has 12 amino acids.

The sample holds a few counts of this clone. This rearrangement joins TRBV19 to TRBJ2-7; 9 nucleotides agree with TRBD1. The CDR3 runs 14 residues. J was trimmed by 4 bases and V by 4 bases; bases with no gene match: 5. Germline V CDR1 and CDR2: LNHDA, SQIVND (reference sequence). As DNA, the CDR3 is TGTGCCAGTAGTAACCGGGACAGGGTATACGAGCAGTACTTC. Protein product: CASSNRDRVYEQYF.

The CDR3 here is CASSQGGAGDNEQFF. In nucleotides, the CDR3 is TGTGCCAGCAGCCAAGGTGGCGCGGGAGACAATGAGCAGTTCTTC. The genes are TRBV4-2 and TRBJ2-1, with 7 bases identical to TRBD2. The germline CDR1 and CDR2 sequences are LGHNA and YNFKEQ. V was pared by 1 base and J by 5 bases, with 5 bases of the junction left unmatched. This CDR3 contains 15 residues.

The chain is built from TRBV7-9 and TRBJ2-1, with TRBD1 matching 8 bases. Germline V gene lookup returns CDR1 SEHNR and CDR2 FQNEAQ (reference sequence). The CDR3 is 14 amino acids. J was trimmed by 7 bases and V by 5 bases; bases with no gene match: 7. The CDR3 sequence: CASSQRTGYNEQFF. The CDR3 DNA reads as TGTGCCAGCAGCCAACGGACAGGGTATAATGAGCAGTTCTTC. Full variable domain (remainder filled in from reference TRBV7-9 and TRBJ2-1): DTGVSQNPRHKITKRGQNVTFRCDPISEHNRLYWYRQTLGQGPEFLTYFQNEAQLEKSRLLSDRFSAERPKGSFSTLEIQRTEQGDSAMYLCASSQRTGYNEQFFGPGTRLTVL.

This clone was counted only a few times. V and J are TRBV5-4 and TRBJ1-2; TRBD1 agrees at 12 bases. Germline CDR1 reads SGHNT; CDR2 reads YYREEE (reference sequence). J was trimmed by 8 bases and V by 4 bases; bases with no gene match: 6. There are 14 residues in the CDR3. The CDR3 here is CASSRGQGAPGYTF. The CDR3 DNA is TGTGCCAGCAGCCGGGGACAGGGGGCGCCAGGCTACACCTTC. Variable domain in full (rest from reference TRBV5-4 and TRBJ1-2): ETGVTQSPTHLIKTRGQQVTLRCSSQSGHNTVSWYQQALGQGPQFIFQYYREEENGRGNFPPRFSGLQFPNYSSELNVNALELDDSALYLCASSRGQGAPGYTFGSGTRLTVV.

V usage is TRBV7-9 and J usage is TRBJ1-1; tentative D call: TRBD1 (5 bases). The CDR3 has 13 residues. Germline CDR1 and CDR2: SEHNR and FQNEAQ (reference sequence). The V end was cut by 5 bases, the J end by 4 bases, with 11 bases between. CDR3 DNA: TGTGCCAGCAGCCCGAAGGGGCCCACTGAAGCTTTCTTT. The encoded protein is CASSPKGPTEAFF.

The chain couples TRBV6-5 to TRBJ1-1, with D tentatively TRBD1 (6 bases). This CDR3 has 12 residues. The ends were cut back, 2 bases at V and 8 bases at J, with 9 bases in the middle. The germline V gene encodes CDR1 MNHEY and CDR2 SVGAGI. CDR3 loop: CASSYPDSEAFF. In nucleotides, the CDR3 is TGTGCCAGCAGTTACCCGGACAGCGAAGCTTTCTTT.

This chain links TRBV2 with TRBJ1-2, with no clear D. CDR3 size: 14 residues. V dropped 3 bases and J dropped 4 bases, with 12 bases sitting between them. The germline gives CDR1 SNHLY, CDR2 FYNNEI. The CDR3 region is CASSDLDWGYGYTF. The CDR3 bases are TGTGCCAGCAGTGATCTGGACTGGGGCTATGGCTACACCTTC.

The chain carries TRBV27 and TRBJ2-7; TRBD2 is a possible D gene (6 bases). The length of the CDR3 is 15 residues. In germline, CDR1 is MNHEY, CDR2 SMNVEV (reference sequence). The V end was cut by 4 bases, the J end by 0 bases, with 13 bases between. CDR3 amino acids: CASSYRDGSSYEQYF. Written as DNA, the CDR3 is TGTGCCAGCAGTTACCGGGACGGGAGCTCCTACGAGCAGTACTTC.

The chain combines TRBV6-1 with TRBJ2-5; a possible D gene is TRBD2 (5 bases). Trimming took off 11 bases at V and 1 base at J, with 11 bases between the two ends. This CDR3 has 12 amino acids. Germline loops: CDR1 MNHNS, CDR2 SASEGT. CDR3 amino acids: CALGAAQETQYF. The CDR3 DNA reads as TGTGCCCTCGGAGCGGCCCAAGAGACCCAGTACTTC.

This chain connects TRBV9 to TRBJ1-3, with D tentatively TRBD1 (5 bases). With 3 bases removed from V and 4 bases from J, the gap between germline ends came to 11 bases. The CDR3 extends over 14 amino acids. Germline CDR1 and CDR2: SGDLS and YYNGEE. CDR3 coding DNA: TGTGCCAGCAGCGCGCAGGGTGCCGGAAACACCATATATTTT. Protein product: CASSAQGAGNTIYF.

This chain uses TRBV30 with TRBJ1-1; D gene unclear. V lost 4 bases, J lost 12 bases, and 18 bases lay in between. This CDR3 is built from 12 residues. Germline CDR1 reads GTSNPN; CDR2 reads SVGIG (reference sequence). The CDR3 sequence is CAWKVLEPGTFF. Here the CDR3 DNA reads TGTGCCTGGAAGGTTTTGGAGCCCGGAACTTTCTTT. Supplemented by reference TRBV30 and TRBJ1-1, the full variable domain reads SQTIHQWPATLVQPVGSPLSLECTVEGTSNPNLYWYRQAAGRGLQLLFYSVGIGQISSEVPQNLSASRPQDRQFILSSKKLLLSDSGFYLCAWKVLEPGTFFGQGTRLTVV.

This chain uses TRBV7-6 with TRBJ2-2; no clear D gene. Trimming took 4 bases from V and 9 from J, leaving 9 bases between them. The CDR3 contains 12 residues. Germline assignment: CDR1 SGHVS and CDR2 FNYEAQ. Here the CDR3 reads CASSSHYRELFF. CDR3 DNA sequence: TGTGCCAGCAGCTCCCACTACCGGGAGCTGTTTTTT.

The chain has TRBV7-9 and TRBJ1-1; 8 nucleotides agree with TRBD1. This CDR3 spans 15 amino acids. Per germline, CDR1 SEHNR and CDR2 FQNEAQ (reference sequence). V lost 7 bases, J lost 1 base, and 8 bases stayed unmatched. DNA of the CDR3: TGTGCCAGCAACCCTTCGACAGGGGCGAACACTGAAGCTTTCTTT. This translates into CASNPSTGANTEAFF.

The chain uses TRBV6-5 and TRBJ2-2; D gene uncertain. Trimming cost V 5 bases and J 5 bases, with 15 bases left between them. CDR3 length: 15 residues. In germline, CDR1 is MNHEY, CDR2 SVGAGI. CDR3 region: CASSPPPSGTGELFF. The CDR3 bases are TGTGCCAGCAGTCCCCCTCCCTCAGGTACCGGGGAGCTGTTTTTT.

The chain carries TRBV9 and TRBJ1-6; unclear D gene. The CDR3 length is 14 residues. V shed 0 bases and J shed 11 bases, with 12 bases lying between them. Germline CDR1 is SGDLS and CDR2 is YYNGEE. The DNA for the CDR3 is TGTGCCAGCAGCGTAGATGGCCGATTGACACCCCTCCACTTT. Translating gives CASSVDGRLTPLHF.

This clone came up once. J is TRBJ2-1 and V is TRBV27, with TRBD1 matching 11 bases. Germline-derived CDR1 and CDR2 are MNHEY and SMNVEV (reference sequence). The CDR3 is 15 amino acids. Trimming cost V 2 bases and J 6 bases; bases outside gene matches: 3. CDR3 nucleotides: TGTGCCAGCAGTTTAGGGACAGGGGGATCCAATGAGCAGTTCTTC. Residues: CASSLGTGGSNEQFF.

This chain links TRBV6-5 with TRBJ1-1, with D hard to call. Trimming removed 2 bases from V and 3 bases from J, with 13 bases in between. CDR1 is MNHEY and CDR2 is SVGAGI in the germline V gene. The CDR3 is 15 amino acids. CDR3 sequence reads: CASSYGQAEHTEAFF. The CDR3, as DNA: TGTGCCAGCAGTTACGGGCAGGCTGAACACACTGAAGCTTTCTTT.

CDR3 in DNA: TGTGCCAGCAGTTTAGGGCGAGCCTACGAGCAGTACTTC. It is translated as CASSLGRAYEQYF. This chain connects TRBV27 to TRBJ2-7; D not resolved. V gave up 2 bases and J gave up 2 bases, with 7 bases separating them. CDR1 and CDR2 (germline): MNHEY, SMNVEV (reference sequence). The CDR3 sequence is 13 residues long.

The chain is built from TRBV27 and TRBJ1-4; D perhaps matches TRBD1 (6 bases). The ends were cut back, 2 bases at V and 4 bases at J, with 14 bases in the middle. Germline CDR1 reads MNHEY; CDR2 reads SMNVEV (reference sequence). There are 16 residues in the CDR3. The chain's CDR3 is CASSLNAGDYNEKLFF. CDR3 DNA sequence: TGTGCCAGCAGTTTAAACGCAGGGGATTATAATGAAAAACTGTTTTTT. Based on the CDR3 plus reference TRBV27 and TRBJ1-4, the full variable domain is EAQVTQNPRYLITVTGKKLTVTCSQNMNHEYMSWYRQDPGLGLRQIYYSMNVEVTDKGDVPEGYKVSRKEKRNFPLILESPSPNQTSLYFCASSLNAGDYNEKLFFGSGTQLSVL.

This clone was detected a few times. This chain joins TRBV4-2 and TRBJ1-1; 7 bases map to TRBD1. The CDR3 sequence is 16 residues long. Trimming cost V 1 base and J 1 base; bases outside gene matches: 6. CDR1 is LGHNA, CDR2 YNFKEQ, per germline. The CDR3 is CASSQATGAGNTEAFF. The CDR3, as DNA: TGTGCCAGCAGCCAAGCCACAGGGGCCGGGAACACTGAAGCTTTCTTT.